Listed below are T cell receptor beta chains from one sample, sequenced in a study of low-dose radiotherapy and immunotherapy resistance in tumors. TCRdb reprocessed the reads via MiXCR and lists one record per CDR3 protein. This sample carries just over 90,000 distinct CDR3 sequences, less than 25% of them seen once, and the ten largest clones take 9.5% to 15%. The source material was PBMCs, sampled after low-dose radiotherapy plus immunotherapy. The source is a female donor with ovarian cancer. Each CDR3 is given with its conserved first and last residue. The D gene is left open where the match is weak. Not every row has a clone size; where given, it reads once, few, many or a size class.

j_gene,v_gene,d_gene,abundance,CDR3aa,CDR3nt
TRBJ1-1,TRBV12-3/TRBV12-4,TRBD1,.,CASSPMWQGGGFGTEAFF,TGTGCCAGCAGCCCGATGTGGCAGGGGGGCGGTTTTGGCACTGAAGCTTTCTTT
TRBJ1-6,TRBV7-9,.,many,CASQREGNSPLHF,TGTGCCTCCCAGAGGGAGGGAAATTCACCCCTCCACTTT
TRBJ1-1,TRBV5-1,.,many,CASSEGYTEAFF,TGCGCCAGCAGCGAAGGATACACTGAAGCTTTCTTT
TRBJ2-3,TRBV27,TRBD1,many,CASSLRQGKGDTQYF,TGTGCCAGCAGTTTAAGACAGGGGAAAGGAGATACGCAGTATTTT
TRBJ2-7,TRBV20-1,TRBD1,many,CSAERRTGSSYEQYF,TGCAGTGCTGAAAGGAGGACAGGGAGCTCCTACGAGCAGTACTTC
TRBJ2-1,TRBV4-1,TRBD2,.,CASSHLAGGLSYNEQFF,TGCGCCAGCAGCCATTTAGCGGGAGGGCTCTCCTACAATGAGCAGTTCTTC
TRBJ1-5,TRBV4-3,.,many,CASSRDRSSNQPQHF,TGCGCCAGCAGTCGAGACAGGAGTAGCAATCAGCCCCAGCATTTT
TRBJ1-1,TRBV5-4,.,many,CASSSRSLSTEAFF,TGTGCCAGCAGCTCCCGGAGTCTCAGCACTGAAGCTTTCTTT
TRBJ2-5,TRBV7-2,.,many,CASSLSMGQETQYF,TGTGCCAGCAGCTTGTCTATGGGCCAAGAGACCCAGTACTTC
TRBJ1-1,TRBV6-2/TRBV6-3,.,.,CAHKKNTEAFF,TGTGCCCACAAGAAAAACACTGAAGCTTTCTTT
TRBJ2-5,TRBV5-6,TRBD2,.,CASSLGLAGGLQETQYF,TGTGCCAGCTCCCTCGGACTAGCGGGGGGCTTACAAGAGACCCAGTACTTC
TRBJ1-1,TRBV6-1,.,.,CASSERGSAEAFF,TGTGCCAGCAGTGAACGGGGGAGCGCTGAAGCTTTCTTT
TRBJ1-6,TRBV5-6,TRBD1,many,CASSTWTGANSPLHF,TGTGCCAGCAGCACCTGGACAGGGGCTAATTCACCCCTCCACTTT
TRBJ2-7,TRBV18,.,many,CASSPYQVAYEQYF,TGTGCCAGCTCACCATACCAGGTGGCCTACGAGCAGTACTTC
TRBJ1-2,TRBV3-1,TRBD1,many,CASSSGQGFYGYTF,TGTGCCAGCAGCTCGGGACAGGGTTTCTATGGCTACACCTTC
TRBJ2-5,TRBV2,.,many,CASKVQETQYF,TGTGCCAGCAAGGTCCAAGAGACCCAGTACTTC
TRBJ1-6,TRBV2,TRBD1,many,CASNEQGAGSPLHF,TGTGCCAGCAATGAACAGGGGGCTGGTTCACCCCTCCACTTT
TRBJ1-3,TRBV28,.,many,CASSFWGLNRNTIYF,TGTGCCAGCAGTTTCTGGGGGCTTAATAGGAACACCATATATTTT
TRBJ1-4,TRBV6-2/TRBV6-3,.,.,CVSSYSRANEKLFF,TGTGTAAGCAGTTACAGCAGAGCTAATGAAAAACTGTTTTTT
TRBJ1-3,TRBV30,.,.,CAWDTGRFSGNTIYF,TGTGCCTGGGATACTGGACGGTTCTCTGGAAACACCATATATTTT
TRBJ2-2,TRBV23-1,.,.,CASSQLPVGLAEKPGSCFF,.
TRBJ2-5,TRBV20-1,.,.,CSGDILLGRSETQYF,TGCAGTGGGGACATATTACTAGGCAGATCCGAGACCCAGTACTTC
TRBJ1-2,TRBV5-4,TRBD1,few,CASSLGGNRGHGYTF,TGTGCCAGCAGCTTAGGGGGAAATAGGGGGCATGGCTACACCTTC
TRBJ1-5,TRBV6-2/TRBV6-3,.,many,CASSTGFRQPQHF,TGTGCCAGCAGCACAGGGTTCCGTCAGCCCCAGCATTTT
TRBJ2-2,TRBV7-8,.,many,CASSQPWDTGELFF,TGTGCCAGCAGCCAACCCTGGGACACCGGGGAGCTGTTTTTT
TRBJ2-7,TRBV28,.,many,CASSRLGRSYEQYF,TGTGCCAGCAGTCGACTCGGTCGCTCCTACGAGCAGTACTTC
TRBJ2-3,TRBV5-1,.,many,CASSLGGRGSTDTQYF,TGCGCCAGCAGCTTGGGGGGGAGAGGTAGCACAGATACGCAGTATTTT
TRBJ1-1,TRBV13,.,.,CASSLSAHRAGHTEAYF,TGTGCCAGCAGCTTATCCGCCCACAGGGCGGGGCACACTGAAGCTTACTTT
TRBJ2-6,TRBV6-2/TRBV6-3,.,.,CASSERATGANVLTF,TGTGCCAGCAGTGAGAGGGCGACTGGGGCCAACGTCCTGACTTTC
TRBJ2-1,TRBV19,.,many,CASAGGLEQFF,TGTGCCAGTGCCGGGGGGCTCGAGCAGTTCTTC
TRBJ1-1,TRBV19,.,many,CASSIMGIGNTEAFF,TGTGCCAGTAGTATAATGGGCATAGGGAACACTGAAGCTTTCTTT
TRBJ1-5,TRBV12-3/TRBV12-4,.,many,CASSPTGWNQAQHF,TGTGCCAGCAGTCCCACAGGGTGGAATCAAGCCCAGCATTTT
TRBJ2-2,TRBV2,.,many,CATRGGRSNTGELFF,TGTGCCACACGGGGAGGCAGATCGAACACCGGGGAGCTGTTTTTT
TRBJ2-2,TRBV13,.,.,CASSLTGELFFF,.
TRBJ2-2,TRBV5-1,TRBD2,many,CASSMTSGGLNTGELFF,TGCGCCAGCAGCATGACTAGCGGGGGGCTAAACACCGGGGAGCTGTTTTTT
TRBJ2-1,TRBV20-1,.,many,CSAGAGMWNEQFF,TGCAGTGCGGGGGCAGGGATGTGGAATGAGCAGTTCTTC
TRBJ1-1,TRBV6-2/TRBV6-3,.,many,CASSYFGGGAADTEAFF,TGTGCCAGCAGTTACTTTGGCGGGGGAGCCGCGGACACTGAAGCTTTCTTT
TRBJ2-1,TRBV29-1,.,many,CSVARGGGNEQFF,TGCAGCGTCGCCCGCGGAGGGGGCAATGAGCAGTTCTTC
TRBJ1-1,TRBV18,.,many,CASSPSGMNTEAFF,TGTGCCAGCTCACCATCTGGGATGAACACTGAAGCTTTCTTT
TRBJ2-1,TRBV30,.,once,CAWSVLGLARDNEQFF,TGTGCCTGGAGTGTACTTGGGCTAGCGAGAGACAATGAGCAGTTCTTC
TRBJ2-7,TRBV5-8,.,many,CASSRWDIISYEQYF,TGTGCCAGCAGCCGGTGGGACATAATCTCCTACGAGCAGTACTTC
TRBJ1-2,TRBV19,TRBD1,.,CVSTLDRADGYTF,TGTGTCAGTACCCTGGACAGGGCTGATGGCTACACCTTC
TRBJ2-2,TRBV4-1,.,few,CASSPGLIRRTGELFF,TGCGCCAGCAGCCCAGGTTTAATCCGGAGGACCGGGGAGCTGTTTTTT
TRBJ2-1,TRBV20-1,.,many,CSARVGAQGNEQFF,TGCAGTGCTAGAGTGGGCGCCCAGGGGAATGAGCAGTTCTTC
TRBJ2-5,TRBV7-2,TRBD2,.,CASSENSGTSGGIQETQYF,TGTGCCAGCAGCGAAAACTCCGGGACTAGCGGGGGGATCCAAGAGACCCAGTACTTC
TRBJ2-7,TRBV5-1,.,many,CASSSGEGAHEQYF,TGCGCCAGCAGCTCCGGGGAGGGGGCCCACGAGCAGTACTTC
TRBJ1-4,TRBV4-3,.,.,CASSQAVAEKLFFF,.
TRBJ2-2,TRBV7-2,TRBD2,many,CASSHGLAGGPVRAGELFF,TGTGCCAGCAGCCACGGACTAGCGGGGGGCCCGGTTAGAGCCGGGGAGCTGTTTTTT
TRBJ1-2,TRBV27,TRBD1,.,CATSGAGGSYGYTF,TGTGCCACCAGTGGGGCAGGGGGGTCCTATGGCTACACCTTC
TRBJ2-5,TRBV2,.,many,CASSRGLSLGETQYF,TGTGCCAGCAGTCGTGGGCTGTCCTTGGGAGAGACCCAGTACTTC
TRBJ1-4,TRBV24-1,TRBD1,many,CATSEGDRFHEKLFF,TGTGCCACCAGTGAGGGGGACAGATTTCATGAAAAACTGTTTTTT
TRBJ2-3,TRBV5-5,.,many,CASSTGTGTGGTDTQYF,TGTGCCAGCAGCACGGGAACGGGTACGGGGGGCACAGATACGCAGTATTTT
TRBJ1-1,TRBV18,.,many,CASSPLRGIWGNTEAFF,TGTGCCAGCTCACCTCTCCGGGGAATCTGGGGGAACACTGAAGCTTTCTTT
TRBJ2-2,TRBV7-9,.,.,CASSRDSNTGELFF,TGTGCCAGCAGCCGGGACTCAAACACCGGGGAGCTGTTTTTT
TRBJ2-7,TRBV6-2/TRBV6-3,TRBD2,many,CASSYLGTTTYEQYF,TGTGCCAGCAGTTACCTAGGGACTACAACCTACGAGCAGTACTTC
TRBJ1-2,TRBV5-6,.,many,CASSFGVSYGYTF,TGTGCCAGCAGCTTTGGGGTGAGCTATGGCTACACCTTC
TRBJ2-7,TRBV6-1,.,.,CASSEAGGQYF,TGTGCCAGCAGTGAAGCCGGAGGGCAGTACTTC